This T cell receptor beta chain comes out of a study of cytomegalovirus exposure and HLA in healthy donors. The PCR made use of 60 Vbeta and 13 Jbeta primers. The table came from immunoSEQ multiplex PCR; TCRdb's copy has only in-frame clones and leaves some out. The sample contains 210,000 or so clones, about 79% of which appear only once. This CDR3 spans 13 amino acids. Looked up from germline, CDR1 is SQVTM and CDR2 is ANQGSEA. Trimming shortened V by 7 bases and J by 6 bases, and 16 bases separated the two germline ends. The chain recombines TRBV29-1 with TRBJ1-5; D perhaps matches TRBD1 (6 bases). Specimen: PBMCs. This receptor was identified in a man between 18 and 29 years old in good health and CMV-seronegative. The CDR3 spells CSAEQGSGQPQHF. The CDR3 DNA reads as TGCAGCGCCGAACAGGGATCGGGTCAGCCCCAGCATTTT.